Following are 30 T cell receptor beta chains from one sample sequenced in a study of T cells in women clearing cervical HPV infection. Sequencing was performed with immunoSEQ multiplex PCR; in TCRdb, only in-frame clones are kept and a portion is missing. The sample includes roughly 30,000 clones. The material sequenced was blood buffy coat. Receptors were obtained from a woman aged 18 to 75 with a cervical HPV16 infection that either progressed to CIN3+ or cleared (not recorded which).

Here the CDR3 reads CASSAGLAGESSYEQYF. CDR3 DNA, as far as it was read: TGTGCCAGCAGTGCGGGACTAGCGGGAGAGAGCTCCTACGAG. This sequence joins TRBV2 and TRBJ2-7; 14 bases are a match to TRBD2. Coverage ceases 3 residues before the CDR3 finishes, and the germline J gene fills in the end. The germline V gene has CDR1 SNHLY and CDR2 FYNNEI. The CDR3 loop spans 17 amino acids. V shed 4 bases, J shed 0 bases, and the junction held 5 bases outside the gene matches. The full variable domain, in which reference TRBV2 and TRBJ2-7 provide the parts outside the CDR3, is EPEVTQTPSHQVTQMGQEVILRCVPISNHLYFYWYRQILGQKVEFLVSFYNNEISEKSEIFDDQFSVERPDGSNFTLKIRSTKLEDSAMYFCASSAGLAGESSYEQYFGPGTRLTVT.

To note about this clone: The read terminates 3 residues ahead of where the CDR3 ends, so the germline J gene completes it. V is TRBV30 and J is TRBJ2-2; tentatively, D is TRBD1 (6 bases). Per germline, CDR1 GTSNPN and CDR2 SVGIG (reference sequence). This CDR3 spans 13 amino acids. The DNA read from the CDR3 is TGTGCCTGGGCAAGGGGGTACAGTGAAAAG. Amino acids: CAWARGYSEK. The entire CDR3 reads CAWARGYSEKLFF.

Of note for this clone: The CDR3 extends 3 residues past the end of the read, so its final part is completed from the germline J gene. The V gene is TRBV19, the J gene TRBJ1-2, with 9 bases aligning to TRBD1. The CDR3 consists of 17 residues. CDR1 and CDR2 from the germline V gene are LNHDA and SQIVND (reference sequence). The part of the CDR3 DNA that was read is TGTGCCAGTAGTATAGACTACAGGGGGCCGGTCACAGATACC. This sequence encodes CASSIDYRGPVTDT. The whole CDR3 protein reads CASSIDYRGPVTDTYTF.

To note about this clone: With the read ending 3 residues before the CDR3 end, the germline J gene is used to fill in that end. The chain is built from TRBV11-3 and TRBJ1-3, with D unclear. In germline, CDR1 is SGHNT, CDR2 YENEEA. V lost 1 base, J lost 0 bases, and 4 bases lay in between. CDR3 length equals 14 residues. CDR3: CASSLGHSGNTIYF. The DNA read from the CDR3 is TGTGCCAGCAGCTTAGGGCACTCTGGAAACACC.

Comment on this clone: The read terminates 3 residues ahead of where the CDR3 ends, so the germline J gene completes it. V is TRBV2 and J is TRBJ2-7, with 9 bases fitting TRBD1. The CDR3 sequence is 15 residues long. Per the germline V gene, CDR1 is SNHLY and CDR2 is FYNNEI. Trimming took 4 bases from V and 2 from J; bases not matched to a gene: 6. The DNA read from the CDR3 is TGTGCCAGCAGTGGGGACAGGGACCTACCCTACGAG. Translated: CASSGDRDLPYE. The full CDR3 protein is CASSGDRDLPYEQYF.

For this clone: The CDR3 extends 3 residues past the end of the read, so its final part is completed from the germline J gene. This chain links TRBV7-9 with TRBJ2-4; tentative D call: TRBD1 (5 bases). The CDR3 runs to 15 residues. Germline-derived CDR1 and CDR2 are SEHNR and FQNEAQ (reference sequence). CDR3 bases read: TGTGCCAGCAGCTTCGACAGTATTCTTTCCTATGGT. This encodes CASSFDSILSYG. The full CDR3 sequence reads CASSFDSILSYGQYF.

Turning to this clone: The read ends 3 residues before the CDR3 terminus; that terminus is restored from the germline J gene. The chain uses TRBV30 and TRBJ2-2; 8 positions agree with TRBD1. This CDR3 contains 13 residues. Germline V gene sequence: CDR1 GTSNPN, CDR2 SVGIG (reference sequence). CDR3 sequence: CALERQGYEKLFF. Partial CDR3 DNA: TGTGCCCTGGAGAGACAGGGGTATGAAAAG.

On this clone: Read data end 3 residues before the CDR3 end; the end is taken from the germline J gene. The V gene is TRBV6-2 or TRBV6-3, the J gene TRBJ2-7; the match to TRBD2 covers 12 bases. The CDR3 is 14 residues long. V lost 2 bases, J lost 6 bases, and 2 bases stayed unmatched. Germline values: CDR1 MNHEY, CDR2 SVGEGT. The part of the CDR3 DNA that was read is TGTGCCAGCAGTTACCTAGCGGGGGGGGGCGAG. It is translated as CASSYLAGGGE. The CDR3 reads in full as CASSYLAGGGEQYF.

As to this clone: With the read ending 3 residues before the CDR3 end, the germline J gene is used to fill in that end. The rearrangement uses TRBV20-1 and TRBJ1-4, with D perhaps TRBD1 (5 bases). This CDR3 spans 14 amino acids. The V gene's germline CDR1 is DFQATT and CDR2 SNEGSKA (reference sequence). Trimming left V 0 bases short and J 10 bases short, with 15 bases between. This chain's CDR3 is CSARDPVGEGKLFF. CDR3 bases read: TGCAGTGCTAGAGATCCAGTAGGGGAGGGAAAA.

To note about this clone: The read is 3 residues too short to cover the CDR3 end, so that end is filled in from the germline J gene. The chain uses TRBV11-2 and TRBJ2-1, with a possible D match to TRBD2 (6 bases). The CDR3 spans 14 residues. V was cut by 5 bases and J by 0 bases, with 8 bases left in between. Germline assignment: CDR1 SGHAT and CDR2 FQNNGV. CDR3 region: CASSPDYSYNEQFF. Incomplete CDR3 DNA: TGTGCCAGCAGCCCGGACTACTCCTACAATGAG.

This chain's CDR3 is CSARERTEAFF. The covered CDR3 bases are TGCAGTGCTAGAGAACGGACTGAA. V gene TRBV20-1 combines with J gene TRBJ1-1; D is unresolved. The CDR3 extends 3 residues past the end of the read, so its final part is completed from the germline J gene. CDR1 and CDR2 (germline): DFQATT, SNEGSKA (reference sequence). CDR3 length: 11 amino acids. Between the trimmed V and J ends, which lost 0 bases and 5 bases, there was a span of 4 bases.

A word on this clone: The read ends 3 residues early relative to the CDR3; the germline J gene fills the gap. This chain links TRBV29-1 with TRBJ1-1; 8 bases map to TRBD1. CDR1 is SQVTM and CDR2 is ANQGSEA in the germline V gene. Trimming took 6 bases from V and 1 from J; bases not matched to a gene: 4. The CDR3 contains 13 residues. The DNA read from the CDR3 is TGCAGCGTGACGGGACAGGCGAACACTGAA. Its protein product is CSVTGQANTE. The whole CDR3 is CSVTGQANTEAFF.

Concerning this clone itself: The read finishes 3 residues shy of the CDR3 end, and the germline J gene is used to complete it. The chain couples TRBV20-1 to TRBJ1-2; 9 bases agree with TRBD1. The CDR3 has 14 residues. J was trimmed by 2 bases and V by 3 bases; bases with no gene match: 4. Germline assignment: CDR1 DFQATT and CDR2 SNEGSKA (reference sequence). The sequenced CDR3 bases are TGCAGTGCTAGGCCCGGGACAGGGAACTATGGC. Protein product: CSARPGTGNYG. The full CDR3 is CSARPGTGNYGYTF.

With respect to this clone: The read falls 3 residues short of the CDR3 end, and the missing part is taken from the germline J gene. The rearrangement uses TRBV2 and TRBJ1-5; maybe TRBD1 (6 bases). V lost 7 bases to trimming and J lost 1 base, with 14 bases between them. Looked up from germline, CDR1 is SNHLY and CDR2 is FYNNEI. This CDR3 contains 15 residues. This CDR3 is CASNLGQTSNQPQHF. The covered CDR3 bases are TGTGCCAGCAATTTAGGACAGACAAGCAATCAGCCC.

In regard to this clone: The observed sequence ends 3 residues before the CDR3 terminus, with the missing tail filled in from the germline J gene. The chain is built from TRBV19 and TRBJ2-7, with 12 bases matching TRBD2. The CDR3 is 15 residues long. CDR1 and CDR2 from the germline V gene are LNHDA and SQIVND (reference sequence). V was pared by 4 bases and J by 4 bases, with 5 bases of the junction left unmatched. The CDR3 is CASSRLAGAGYEQYF. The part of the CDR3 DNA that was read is TGTGCCAGTAGTAGACTAGCGGGAGCGGGGTACGAG.

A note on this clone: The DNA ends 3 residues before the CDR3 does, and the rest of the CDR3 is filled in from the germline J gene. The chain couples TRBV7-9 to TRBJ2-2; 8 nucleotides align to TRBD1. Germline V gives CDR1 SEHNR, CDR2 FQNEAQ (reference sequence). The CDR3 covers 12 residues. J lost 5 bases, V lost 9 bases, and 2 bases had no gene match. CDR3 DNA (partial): TGTGCCAGGGACAGGGTTACCGGGGAG. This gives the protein CARDRVTGE. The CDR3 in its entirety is CARDRVTGELFF.

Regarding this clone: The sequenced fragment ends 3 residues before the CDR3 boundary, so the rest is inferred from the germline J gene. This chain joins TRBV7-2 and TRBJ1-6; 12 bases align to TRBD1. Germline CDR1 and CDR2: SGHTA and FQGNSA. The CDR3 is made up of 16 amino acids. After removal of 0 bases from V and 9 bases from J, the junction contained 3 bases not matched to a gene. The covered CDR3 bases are TGTGCCAGCAGCTTAGCGGGACAGGGGGCTGGTTCACCC. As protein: CASSLAGQGAGSP. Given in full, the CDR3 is CASSLAGQGAGSPLHF.

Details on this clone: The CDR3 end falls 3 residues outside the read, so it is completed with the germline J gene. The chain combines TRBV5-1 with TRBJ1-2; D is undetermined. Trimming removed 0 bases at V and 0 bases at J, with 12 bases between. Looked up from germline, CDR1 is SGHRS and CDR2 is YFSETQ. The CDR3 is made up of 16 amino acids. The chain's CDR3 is CASSLENSHPNYGYTF. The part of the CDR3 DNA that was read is TGCGCCAGCAGCTTGGAGAACAGTCACCCTAACTATGGC.

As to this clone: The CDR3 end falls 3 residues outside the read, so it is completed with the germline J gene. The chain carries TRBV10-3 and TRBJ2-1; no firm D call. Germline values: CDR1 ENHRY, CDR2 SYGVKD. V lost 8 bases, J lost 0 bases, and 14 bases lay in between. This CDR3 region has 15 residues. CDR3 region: CAIRQITSSYNEQFF. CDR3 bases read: TGTGCCATCCGTCAAATTACCAGCTCCTACAATGAG.

Incomplete CDR3 DNA: TGCAGTGCTGCGGGTGGGCTTGGCAATCAGCCC. Translation: CSAAGGLGNQP. From start to end, the CDR3 is CSAAGGLGNQPQHF. The chain joins TRBV20-1 to TRBJ1-5; D ambiguous. The read terminates 3 residues ahead of where the CDR3 ends, so the germline J gene completes it. Germline V gene data show CDR1 as DFQATT and CDR2 as SNEGSKA (reference sequence). The CDR3 is made up of 14 amino acids. Trimming removed 5 bases at V and 2 bases at J, with 13 bases between.

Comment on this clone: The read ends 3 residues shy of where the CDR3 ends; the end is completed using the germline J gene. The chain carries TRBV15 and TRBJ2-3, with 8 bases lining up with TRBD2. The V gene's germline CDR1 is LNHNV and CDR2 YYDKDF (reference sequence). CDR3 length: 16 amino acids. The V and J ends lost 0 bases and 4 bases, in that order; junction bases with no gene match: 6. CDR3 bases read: TGTGCCACCAGCAGAGATGCACTAGCGGCCGCAGATACG. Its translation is CATSRDALAAADT. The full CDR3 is CATSRDALAAADTQYF.

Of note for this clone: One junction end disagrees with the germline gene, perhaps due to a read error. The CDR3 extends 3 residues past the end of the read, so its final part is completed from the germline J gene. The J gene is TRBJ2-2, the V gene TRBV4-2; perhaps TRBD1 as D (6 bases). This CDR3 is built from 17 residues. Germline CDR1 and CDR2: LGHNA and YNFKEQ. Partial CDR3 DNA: TGCGCCAGCAAACAAATCGGAAGGTCCAGAGGGGGCGGGGAG. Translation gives CASKQIGRSRGGGE. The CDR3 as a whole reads CASKQIGRSRGGGELFF.

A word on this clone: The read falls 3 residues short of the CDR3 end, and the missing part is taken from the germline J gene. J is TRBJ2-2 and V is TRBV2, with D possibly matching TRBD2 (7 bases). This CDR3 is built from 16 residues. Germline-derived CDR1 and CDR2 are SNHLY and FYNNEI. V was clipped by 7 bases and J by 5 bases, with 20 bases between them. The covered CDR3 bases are TGTGCCAGCAATCGAATGGGGGGGCTGCGAACCGGGGAG. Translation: CASNRMGGLRTGE. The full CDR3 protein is CASNRMGGLRTGELFF.

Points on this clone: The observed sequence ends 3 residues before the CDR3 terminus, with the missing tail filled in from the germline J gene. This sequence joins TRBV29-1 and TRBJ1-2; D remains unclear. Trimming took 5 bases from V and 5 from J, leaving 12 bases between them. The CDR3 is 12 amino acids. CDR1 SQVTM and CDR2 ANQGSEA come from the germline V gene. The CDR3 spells CSVLQGPYGYTF. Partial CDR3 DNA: TGCAGCGTTCTCCAAGGGCCATATGGC.

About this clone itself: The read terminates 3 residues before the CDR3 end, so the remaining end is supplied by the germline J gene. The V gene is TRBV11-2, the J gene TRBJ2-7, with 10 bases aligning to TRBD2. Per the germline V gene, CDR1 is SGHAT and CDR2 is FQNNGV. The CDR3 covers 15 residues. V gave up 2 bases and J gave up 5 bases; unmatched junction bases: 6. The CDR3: CASSLYTSGINEQYF. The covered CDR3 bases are TGTGCCAGCAGCTTATATACTAGCGGGATAAACGAG.

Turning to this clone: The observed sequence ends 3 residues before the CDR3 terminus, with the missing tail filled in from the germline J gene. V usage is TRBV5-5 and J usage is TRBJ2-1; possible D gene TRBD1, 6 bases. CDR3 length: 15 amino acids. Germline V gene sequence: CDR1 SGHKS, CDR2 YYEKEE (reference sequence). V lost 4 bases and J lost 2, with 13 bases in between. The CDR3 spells CASSPTGFTYNEQFF. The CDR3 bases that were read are TGTGCCAGCAGCCCCACAGGGTTTACCTACAATGAG.

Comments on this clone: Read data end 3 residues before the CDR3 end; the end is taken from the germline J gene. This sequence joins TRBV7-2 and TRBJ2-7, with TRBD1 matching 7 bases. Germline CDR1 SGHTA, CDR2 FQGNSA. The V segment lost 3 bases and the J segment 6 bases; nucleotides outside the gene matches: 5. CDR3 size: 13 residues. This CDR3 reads CASSLPGQTEQYF. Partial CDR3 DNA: TGTGCCAGCAGCTTGCCGGGACAGACCGAG.

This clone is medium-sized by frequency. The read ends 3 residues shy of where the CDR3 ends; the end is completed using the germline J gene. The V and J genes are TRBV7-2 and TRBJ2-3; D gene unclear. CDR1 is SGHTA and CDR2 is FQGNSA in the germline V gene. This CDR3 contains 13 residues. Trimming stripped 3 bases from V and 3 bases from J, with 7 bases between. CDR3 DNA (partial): TGTGCCAGCAGCTTGACAATTACAGATACG. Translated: CASSLTITDT. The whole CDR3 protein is CASSLTITDTQYF. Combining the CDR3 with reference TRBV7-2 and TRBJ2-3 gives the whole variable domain GAGVSQSPSNKVTEKGKDVELRCDPISGHTALYWYRQSLGQGLEFLIYFQGNSAPDKSGLPSDRFSAERTGGSVSTLTIQRTQQEDSAVYLCASSLTITDTQYFGPGTRLTVL.

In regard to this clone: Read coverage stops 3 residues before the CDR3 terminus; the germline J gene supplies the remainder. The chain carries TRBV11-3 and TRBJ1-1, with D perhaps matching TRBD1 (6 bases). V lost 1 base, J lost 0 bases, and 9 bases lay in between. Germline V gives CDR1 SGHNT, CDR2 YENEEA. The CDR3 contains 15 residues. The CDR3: CASSLGTAMNTEAFF. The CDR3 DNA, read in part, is TGTGCCAGCAGCTTAGGGACAGCAATGAACACTGAA. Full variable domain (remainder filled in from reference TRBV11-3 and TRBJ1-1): EAGVVQSPRYKIIEKKQPVAFWCNPISGHNTLYWYLQNLGQGPELLIRYENEEAVDDSQLPKDRFSAERLKGVDSTLKIQPAELGDSAVYLCASSLGTAMNTEAFFGQGTRLTVV.

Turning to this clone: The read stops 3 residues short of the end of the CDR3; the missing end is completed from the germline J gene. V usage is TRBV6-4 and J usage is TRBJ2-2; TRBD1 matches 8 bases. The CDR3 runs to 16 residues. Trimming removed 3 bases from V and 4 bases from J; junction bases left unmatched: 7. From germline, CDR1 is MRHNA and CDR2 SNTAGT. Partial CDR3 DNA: TGTGCCAGCAGTGAGGACAGGGAAGGGTGCACCGGGGAG. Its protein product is CASSEDREGCTGE. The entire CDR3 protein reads CASSEDREGCTGELFF.